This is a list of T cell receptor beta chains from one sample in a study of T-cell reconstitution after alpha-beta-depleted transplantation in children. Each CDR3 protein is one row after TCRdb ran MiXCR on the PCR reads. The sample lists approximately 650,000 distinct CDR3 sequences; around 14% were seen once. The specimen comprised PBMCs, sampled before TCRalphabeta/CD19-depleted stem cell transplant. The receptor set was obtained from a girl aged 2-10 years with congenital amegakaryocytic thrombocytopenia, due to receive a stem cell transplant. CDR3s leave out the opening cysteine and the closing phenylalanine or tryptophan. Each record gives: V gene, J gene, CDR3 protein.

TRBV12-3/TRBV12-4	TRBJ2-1	ASSYGGSSYNEQF
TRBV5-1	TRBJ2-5	ASSLVAGGQETQY
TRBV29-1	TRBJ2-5	SGITSGRTETQY
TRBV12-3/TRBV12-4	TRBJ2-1	ASTPGWGGSYNEQF
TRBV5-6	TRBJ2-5	ASSLVGTGEETQY
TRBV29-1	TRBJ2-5	SVGTSKGRETQY
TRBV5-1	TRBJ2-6	ASSLEEQLAGANVLT
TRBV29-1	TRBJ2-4	SVRRENIQY
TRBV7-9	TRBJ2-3	ASSLWDGGDTQY
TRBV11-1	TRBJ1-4	ASSLPPGQGFVEEKLF
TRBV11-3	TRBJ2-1	ASSIKAGGPYNEQF
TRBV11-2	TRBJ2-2	ASSPMTGRLAGELF
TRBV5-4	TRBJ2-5	ASSSSGGRETQY
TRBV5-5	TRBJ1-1	ASSSQGVDRTEAF
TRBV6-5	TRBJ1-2	ASSYGTSSDSGYT
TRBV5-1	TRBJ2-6	ASSFRSADTSGANVLT
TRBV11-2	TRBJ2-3	ASTPGTPTTDTQY
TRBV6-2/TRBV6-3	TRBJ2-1	ASSYSIGRDRGNEQF
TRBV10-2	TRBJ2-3	ATRTGDTQY
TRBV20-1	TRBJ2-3	SARDYSGSTDTQY
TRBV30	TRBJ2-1	AWSVSGTGVEQF
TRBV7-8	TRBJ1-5	ASSLTKGPQH
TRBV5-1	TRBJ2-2	ASSSRTFANTGELF
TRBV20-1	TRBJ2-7	SAREPSGMRSYEQY
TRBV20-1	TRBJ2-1	SASGQGMYNEQF
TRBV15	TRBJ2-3	ATSRDWVQTSTDTQY
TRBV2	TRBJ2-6	ASRVEAGANVLT
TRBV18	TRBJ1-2	ASSPLPDVYSGGTEDNYGYT
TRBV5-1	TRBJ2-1	ASSLGGSSEQF
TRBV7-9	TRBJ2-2	ASTRELNTGELF
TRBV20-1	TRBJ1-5	SASLTGTGVNSNQPQH
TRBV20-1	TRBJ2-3	SARARTGGPDTQY
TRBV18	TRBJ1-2	ASSPFPDYGYT
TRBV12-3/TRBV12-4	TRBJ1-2	ASSLGRGDGYT
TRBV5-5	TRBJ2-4	ASSLEGNIQY
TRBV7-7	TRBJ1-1	ASSLRTGTRWTEAF
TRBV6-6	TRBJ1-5	ASSTLLNQPQH
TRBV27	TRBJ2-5	ASRRGRNLETQY
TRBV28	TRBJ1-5	ASTGNQPQH
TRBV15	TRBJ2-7	ATSSAPVPSYEQY
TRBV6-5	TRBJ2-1	ASSYSTPAGGNEQF
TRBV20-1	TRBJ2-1	SAPPPGLADPYNEQF
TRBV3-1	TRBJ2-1	ASSQPTSGIPNEQF
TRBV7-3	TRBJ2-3	ASSPGPWEATDTQY
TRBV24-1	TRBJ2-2	ATSDLLHSPNTGELF
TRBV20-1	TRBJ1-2	SANNGYT
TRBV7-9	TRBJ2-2	ASSFPSQAGELF
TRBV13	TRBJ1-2	ASSSGTGDGYT
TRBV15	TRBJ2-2	ATSRGLAVNTGELF
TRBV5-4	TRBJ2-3	ASSLPLGVPSGTSGTDTQY
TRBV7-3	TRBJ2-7	ASSPGNREQY
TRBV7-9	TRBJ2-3	ASSLGRPGGDTQY
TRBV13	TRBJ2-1	ASSPEDLGRGNEQF
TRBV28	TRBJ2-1	ASSPFFGAREQF
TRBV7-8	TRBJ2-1	ASSLERVGGSYNEQF
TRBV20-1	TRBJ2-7	SASPGSVHEQY
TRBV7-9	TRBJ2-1	ASSLRAGVTPNEQF
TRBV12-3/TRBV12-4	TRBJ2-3	ASRKRGLNTDTQY
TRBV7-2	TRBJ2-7	ASSLGGTTYQQY